Following are 25 T cell receptor beta chains from one sample sequenced in a study of blood T cell repertoires in COVID-19. Profiling relied on immunoSEQ multiplex PCR, and the TCRdb table lists in-frame clones only, not all of them. The sample lists around 260,000 clones; 80% to 85% were seen once. Sequencing input: peripheral blood. The receptors originated from a person aged 70 to 85 with COVID-19, enrolled during active disease.

This clone was picked up one time. The gene calls are TRBV10-2 and TRBJ2-5; 10 bases are shared with TRBD1. CDR1 and CDR2 (germline): WSHSY, SAAADI. There are 16 residues in the CDR3. Losses at the gene ends were 6 bases for V and 4 bases for J; bases not matched to a gene: 11. CDR3 protein: CASSPRQGAYGETQYF. The DNA for the CDR3 is TGCGCCAGCAGCCCAAGACAGGGGGCTTATGGAGAGACCCAGTACTTC.

The chain links TRBV28 to TRBJ2-3; 9 bases align to TRBD1. V was clipped by 6 bases and J by 3 bases; unmatched bases: 7. The CDR3 contains 15 residues. From germline, CDR1 is MDHEN and CDR2 SYDVKM. The CDR3 loop reads CASSSMGTGTDTQYF. CDR3 DNA sequence: TGTGCCAGCAGCTCCATGGGGACAGGGACAGATACGCAGTATTTT.

The chain joins TRBV7-2 to TRBJ2-5, with 10 positions matching TRBD2. J lost 7 bases, V lost 0 bases, and 14 bases had no gene match. Per the germline V gene, CDR1 is SGHTA and CDR2 is FQGNSA. The CDR3 totals 18 residues. The CDR3 coding sequence is TGTGCCAGCAGCTTAGCCGGGGTAGCTAGCGGGGGACGGGGGACCCAGTACTTC. It translates to CASSLAGVASGGRGTQYF.

The V gene is TRBV7-8, the J gene TRBJ2-3; D is uncertain. Trimming took off 1 base at V and 2 bases at J, with 10 bases between the two ends. Germline CDR1 SGHVS, CDR2 FQNEAQ. The CDR3 covers 15 residues. CDR3 protein: CASSLGLVNTDTQYF. CDR3 coding DNA: TGTGCCAGCAGCTTAGGGCTAGTGAACACAGATACGCAGTATTTT.

This clone was counted once. This chain connects TRBV12-3 or TRBV12-4 to TRBJ2-1; D perhaps matches TRBD1 (6 bases). The CDR3 loop spans 13 amino acids. Trimming took 5 bases from V and 5 from J, leaving 10 bases between them. CDR3 coding DNA: TGTGCCAGCAGTAGGACAGAAGACAATGAGCAGTTCTTC. Its translation is CASSRTEDNEQFF.

The chain has TRBV7-2 and TRBJ2-7, with D possibly being TRBD1 (5 bases). Germline assignment: CDR1 SGHTA and CDR2 FQGNSA. The CDR3 is 14 residues long. Trimming took 3 bases from V and 1 from J, leaving 10 bases between them. For the CDR3, the DNA is TGTGCCAGCAGCTTCCGAGACAGTTCCTACGAGCAGTACTTC. It encodes CASSFRDSSYEQYF.

This chain links TRBV5-1 with TRBJ1-3; tentative D call: TRBD1 (5 bases). The CDR3 spans 15 residues. V dropped 3 bases and J dropped 0 bases, with 10 bases sitting between them. In germline, CDR1 is SGHRS, CDR2 YFSETQ. The CDR3, as DNA: TGCGCCAGCAGCTCGACAGCGACCTCTGGAAACACCATATATTTT. This gives the protein CASSSTATSGNTIYF.

The chain recombines TRBV6-4 with TRBJ1-2; 9 bases fit TRBD1. The CDR3 extends over 14 amino acids. Germline-derived CDR1 and CDR2 are MRHNA and SNTAGT. The junction had 3 bases not matched to a gene; V was cut back by 4 bases and J by 3 bases. CDR3 DNA sequence: TGTGCCAGCAGTGTGGGACAGGGTGACTATGGCTACACCTTC. It encodes CASSVGQGDYGYTF.

The genes are TRBV5-1 and TRBJ1-1, with 8 nucleotides matching TRBD1. V trimming: 2 bases; J trimming: 1 base; junction bases outside the gene matches: 7. Germline loops: CDR1 SGHRS, CDR2 YFSETQ. The CDR3 runs to 16 residues. This CDR3 is CASSFSQGATNTEAFF. The CDR3 coding sequence is TGCGCCAGCAGCTTTTCTCAGGGGGCGACGAACACTGAAGCTTTCTTT.

The rearrangement joins TRBV12-3 or TRBV12-4 to TRBJ1-2, with 7 nucleotides matching TRBD1. J was trimmed by 6 bases and V by 6 bases; bases with no gene match: 7. The CDR3 is 13 amino acids. CDR3: CASRKGGVDGYTF. As DNA, the CDR3 is TGTGCCAGCAGAAAAGGGGGCGTGGATGGCTACACCTTC.

The CDR3 DNA reads as TGTGCCAGCAGCCCCAACACAGGGTACACTGAAGCTTTCTTT. Protein: CASSPNTGYTEAFF. This chain uses TRBV7-2 with TRBJ1-1; tentatively, D is TRBD1 (6 bases). V dropped 5 bases and J dropped 3 bases, with 13 bases sitting between them. Germline V CDR1 and CDR2: SGHTA, FQGNSA. The CDR3 consists of 14 residues. Using reference TRBV7-2 and TRBJ1-1 for the parts outside the CDR3, the full variable domain is GAGVSQSPSNKVTEKGKDVELRCDPISGHTALYWYRQSLGQGLEFLIYFQGNSAPDKSGLPSDRFSAERTGGSVSTLTIQRTQQEDSAVYLCASSPNTGYTEAFFGQGTRLTVV.

The genes are TRBV28 and TRBJ1-2; D is perhaps TRBD1 (6 bases). V gave up 10 bases and J gave up 5 bases, with 11 bases separating them. Germline CDR1 MDHEN, CDR2 SYDVKM. The CDR3 extends over 11 amino acids. The CDR3: CATGVLYGYTF. The CDR3 region has the DNA TGTGCCACAGGGGTCCTGTATGGCTACACCTTC.

The V gene is TRBV7-6, the J gene TRBJ2-3; 15 positions agree with TRBD2. V trimming: 5 bases; J trimming: 0 bases; junction bases outside the gene matches: 9. CDR3 length: 19 residues. CDR1 and CDR2 (germline): SGHVS, FNYEAQ. The CDR3 DNA reads TGTGCCAGCAGCCGCCGGACTAGCGGGAGGGGGAGTAGCACAGATACGCAGTATTTT. Amino acid sequence: CASSRRTSGRGSSTDTQYF.

This clone came up a few times. The rearrangement uses TRBV6-1 and TRBJ1-3; tentatively, D is TRBD1 (6 bases). The V and J ends lost 1 base and 4 bases respectively, with 20 bases between them. CDR1 and CDR2 from the germline V gene are MNHNS and SASEGT. The CDR3 runs to 18 residues. The DNA for the CDR3 is TGTGCCAGCAGTGAAGATCGGGACACCGTGAGTTCCGGAAACACCATATATTTT. This encodes CASSEDRDTVSSGNTIYF.

The rearrangement links TRBV6-1 to TRBJ2-3, with 9 bases fitting TRBD2. The CDR3 covers 17 residues. The V gene end was trimmed by 4 bases and the J gene end by 5 bases; junction bases not matched to a gene: 13. Germline V lookup: CDR1 MNHNS, CDR2 SASEGT. The DNA for the CDR3 is TGTGCCAGCAGTGGAAGGGGTAGCGGGGGTTGGCAAGATACGCAGTATTTT. Translation gives CASSGRGSGGWQDTQYF.

The genes are TRBV19 and TRBJ1-2; maybe TRBD1 (6 bases). V shed 0 bases and J shed 2 bases, with 13 bases lying between them. The CDR3 is 16 residues long. Germline assignment: CDR1 LNHDA and CDR2 SQIVND (reference sequence). The CDR3 sequence is CASSIDIQGKNYGYTF. In DNA, the CDR3 is TGTGCCAGTAGTATAGATATCCAGGGGAAAAACTATGGCTACACCTTC.

The chain uses TRBV6-5 and TRBJ2-5; the match to TRBD2 covers 11 bases. Germline V gene sequence: CDR1 MNHEY, CDR2 SVGAGI. This CDR3 has 14 amino acids. Losses at the gene ends were 11 bases for V and 1 base for J; bases not matched to a gene: 6. The CDR3 DNA is TGTGCCTGCTCCGGGACTAGCGGCCAAGAGACCCAGTACTTC. Encoded protein: CACSGTSGQETQYF.

This sequence joins TRBV24-1 and TRBJ1-2; D remains unclear. V was cut by 0 bases and J by 8 bases, with 6 bases left in between. There are 12 residues in the CDR3. The germline V gene encodes CDR1 KGHDR and CDR2 SFDVKD. In DNA form, the CDR3 reads TGTGCCACCAGTGATTTGGCGGAGGGCTACACCTTC. Encoded protein: CATSDLAEGYTF.

The CDR3 bases are TGTGCCAGCAGCCCGACAAATACGAACTATGGCTACACCTTC. Residues: CASSPTNTNYGYTF. This sequence joins TRBV7-3 and TRBJ1-2; D remains ambiguous. V lost 5 bases and J 2 bases, leaving 12 bases between the germline ends. Germline CDR1 and CDR2: SGHTA and FQGTGA. This CDR3 has 14 residues.

The J gene is TRBJ1-2, the V gene TRBV25-1, with a weak D call TRBD1 (5 bases). The CDR3 totals 13 residues. The V end lost 5 bases, the J end lost 4 bases, and 11 bases lay between the germline ends. Looked up from germline, CDR1 is MGHDK and CDR2 is SYGVNS. The CDR3 region has the DNA TGTGCCAGCAGTCCAGGGCTCCTCTATGGCTACACCTTC. Encoded protein: CASSPGLLYGYTF.

The chain combines TRBV2 with TRBJ2-2; D gene uncertain. CDR1 and CDR2 (germline): SNHLY, FYNNEI. Trimming took 7 bases from V and 0 from J, leaving 9 bases between them. The CDR3 contains 14 residues. CDR3: CASNRQANTGELFF. As DNA, the CDR3 is TGTGCCAGCAATAGACAAGCGAACACCGGGGAGCTGTTTTTT.

V usage is TRBV5-4 and J usage is TRBJ1-2, with D unresolved. Germline lookup yields CDR1 SGHNT and CDR2 YYREEE (reference sequence). This CDR3 region has 14 residues. V was clipped by 0 bases and J by 1 base, with 7 bases between them. CDR3: CASSLDPFNYGYTF. The CDR3 DNA reads as TGTGCCAGCAGCTTGGATCCCTTTAACTATGGCTACACCTTC.

This chain uses TRBV28 with TRBJ1-5; 10 nucleotides line up with TRBD1. Germline V gives CDR1 MDHEN, CDR2 SYDVKM. After removal of 8 bases from V and 4 bases from J, the junction contained 5 bases not matched to a gene. CDR3 length: 14 residues. CDR3 region: CASGDRGLNQPQHF. DNA of the CDR3: TGTGCCAGCGGCGACAGGGGGCTGAATCAGCCCCAGCATTTT.

This clone turned up a few times. This chain uses TRBV4-2 with TRBJ2-7; D is perhaps TRBD2 (5 bases). V lost 0 bases and J lost 0, with 12 bases in between. CDR3 size: 16 residues. Germline loops: CDR1 LGHNA, CDR2 YNFKEQ. The CDR3, as DNA: TGTGCCAGCAGCCAAGAACCCAGGACTTTCTCCTACGAGCAGTACTTC. This sequence encodes CASSQEPRTFSYEQYF.

This clone has a count of ten or more. The rearrangement links TRBV7-9 to TRBJ1-4; 9 nucleotides agree with TRBD1. V was clipped by 5 bases and J by 3 bases; unmatched bases: 4. Germline V gives CDR1 SEHNR, CDR2 FQNEAQ (reference sequence). The CDR3 contains 15 residues. The CDR3 nucleotides are TGTGCCAGCAGCCCCACAGGGGGCCCTAATGAAAAACTGTTTTTT. Amino acids: CASSPTGGPNEKLFF.